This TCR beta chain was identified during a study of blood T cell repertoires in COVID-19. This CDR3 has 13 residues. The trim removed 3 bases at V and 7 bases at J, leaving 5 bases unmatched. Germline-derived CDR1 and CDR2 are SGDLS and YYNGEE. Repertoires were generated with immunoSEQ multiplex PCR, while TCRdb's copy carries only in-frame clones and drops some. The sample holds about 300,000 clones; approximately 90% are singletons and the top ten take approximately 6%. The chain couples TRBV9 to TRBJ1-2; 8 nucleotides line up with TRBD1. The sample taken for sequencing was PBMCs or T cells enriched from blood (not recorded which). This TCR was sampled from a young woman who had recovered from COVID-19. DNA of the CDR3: TGTGCCAGCAGCGCTTACAGGGGGGCTGGCTACACCTTC. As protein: CASSAYRGAGYTF.